This T cell receptor beta chain was retrieved from a study of T cell repertoires in cytomegalovirus infection. Across the study: It was the public TCR beta signatures that indicated both CMV infection and matching HLA type.

Findings and limits, study-wide: HLA-C-restricted, CMV-specific TCR beta clonotypes were dominant ex vivo. Summed frequency of shared TCR beta families picked out CMV carriers who also had the relevant HLA.

This CDR3 has 14 residues. The junction had 3 bases not matched to a gene; V was cut back by 5 bases and J by 2 bases. This clonotype was seen a few times. What it recognizes is unknown. TCRdb redid the calling of the reads with MiXCR, one entry per CDR3 protein. The repertoire has some 480,000 distinct CDR3 sequences, roughly a third of them found once; the top ten carry 15% to 20%. This material consisted of cultured PBMCs, taken from culture after CMV antigen stimulation. The chain combines TRBV12-3 or TRBV12-4 with TRBJ2-3; 8 bases align to TRBD2. This TCR was sampled from a human donor in good health (CMV status not recorded). Some clones in this sample may be carry-over from other donors' samples. The CDR3 sequence is CASSAGGSTDTQYF. The CDR3 nucleotides read TGTGCCAGCAGTGCGGGGGGTTCCACAGATACGCAGTATTTT.